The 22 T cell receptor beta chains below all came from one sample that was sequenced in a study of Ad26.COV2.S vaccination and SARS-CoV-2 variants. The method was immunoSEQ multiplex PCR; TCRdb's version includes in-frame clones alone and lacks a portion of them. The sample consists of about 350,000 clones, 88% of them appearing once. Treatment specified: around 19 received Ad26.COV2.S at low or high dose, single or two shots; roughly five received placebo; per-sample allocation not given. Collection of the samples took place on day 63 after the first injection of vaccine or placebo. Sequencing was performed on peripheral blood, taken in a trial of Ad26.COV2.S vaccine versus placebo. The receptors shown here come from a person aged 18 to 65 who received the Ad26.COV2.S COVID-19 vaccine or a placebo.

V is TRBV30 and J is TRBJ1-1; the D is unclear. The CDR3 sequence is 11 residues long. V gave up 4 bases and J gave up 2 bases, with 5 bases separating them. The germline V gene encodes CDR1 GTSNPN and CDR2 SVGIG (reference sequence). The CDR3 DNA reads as TGTGCCTGGAAGGATAACACTGAAGCTTTCTTT. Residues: CAWKDNTEAFF.

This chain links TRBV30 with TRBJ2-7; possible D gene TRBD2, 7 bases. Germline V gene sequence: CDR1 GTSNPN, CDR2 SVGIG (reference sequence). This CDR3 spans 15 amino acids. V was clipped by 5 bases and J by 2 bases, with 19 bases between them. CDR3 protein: CAWARRGGGTYEQYF. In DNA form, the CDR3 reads TGTGCCTGGGCCCGAAGGGGGGGTGGAACCTACGAGCAGTACTTC.

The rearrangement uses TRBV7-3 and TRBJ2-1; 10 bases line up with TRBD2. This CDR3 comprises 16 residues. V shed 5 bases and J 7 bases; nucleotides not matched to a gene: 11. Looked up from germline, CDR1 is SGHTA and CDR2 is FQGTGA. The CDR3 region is CASSLRPGLALNEQFF. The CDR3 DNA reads TGTGCCAGCAGCCTCCGACCGGGACTAGCGTTGAATGAGCAGTTCTTC.

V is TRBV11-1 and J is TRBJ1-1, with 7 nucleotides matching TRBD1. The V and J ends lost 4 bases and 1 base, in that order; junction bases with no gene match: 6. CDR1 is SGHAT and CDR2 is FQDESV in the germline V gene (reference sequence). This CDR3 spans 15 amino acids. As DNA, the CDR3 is TGTGCCAGCAGCTATAGACAGGGCACGAACACTGAAGCTTTCTTT. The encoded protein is CASSYRQGTNTEAFF.

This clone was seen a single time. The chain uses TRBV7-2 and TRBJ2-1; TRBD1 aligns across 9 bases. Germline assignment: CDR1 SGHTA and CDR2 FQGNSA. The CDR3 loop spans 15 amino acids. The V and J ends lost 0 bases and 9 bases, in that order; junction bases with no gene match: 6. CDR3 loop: CASSLAGQGFSEQFF. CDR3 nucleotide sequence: TGTGCCAGCAGCTTAGCGGGACAGGGTTTTAGTGAGCAGTTCTTC.

In nucleotides, the CDR3 is TGTGCCAGCAGTGTAATTATTAACAGGATTAGCAATCAGCCCCAGCATTTT. This gives the protein CASSVIINRISNQPQHF. The chain carries TRBV2 and TRBJ1-5, with D tentatively TRBD1 (5 bases). CDR3 length: 17 amino acids. Germline assignment: CDR1 SNHLY and CDR2 FYNNEI. The V end lost 4 bases, the J end lost 0 bases, and 16 bases lay between the germline ends.

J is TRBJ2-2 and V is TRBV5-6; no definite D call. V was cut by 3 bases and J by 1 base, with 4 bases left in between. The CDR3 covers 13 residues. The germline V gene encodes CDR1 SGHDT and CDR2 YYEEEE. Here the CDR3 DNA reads TGTGCCAGCAGCTACAAGAACACCGGGGAGCTGTTTTTT. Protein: CASSYKNTGELFF. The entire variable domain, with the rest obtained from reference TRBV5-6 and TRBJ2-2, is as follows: DAGVTQSPTHLIKTRGQQVTLRCSPKSGHDTVSWYQQALGQGPQFIFQYYEEEERQRGNFPDRFSGHQFPNYSSELNVNALLLGDSALYLCASSYKNTGELFFGEGSRLTVL.

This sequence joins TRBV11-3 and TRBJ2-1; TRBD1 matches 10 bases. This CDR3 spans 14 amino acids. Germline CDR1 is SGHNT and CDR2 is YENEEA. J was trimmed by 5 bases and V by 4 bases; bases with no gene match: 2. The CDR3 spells CASSWTGGDNEQFF. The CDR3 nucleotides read TGTGCCAGCAGCTGGACAGGGGGTGACAATGAGCAGTTCTTC.

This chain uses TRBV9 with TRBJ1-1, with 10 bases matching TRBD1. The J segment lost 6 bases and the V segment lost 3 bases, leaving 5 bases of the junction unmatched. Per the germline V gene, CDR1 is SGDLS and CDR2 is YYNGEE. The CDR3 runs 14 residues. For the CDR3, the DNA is TGTGCCAGCAGCGCCGGGACAGGGGTCCCTGAAGCTTTCTTT. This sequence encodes CASSAGTGVPEAFF.

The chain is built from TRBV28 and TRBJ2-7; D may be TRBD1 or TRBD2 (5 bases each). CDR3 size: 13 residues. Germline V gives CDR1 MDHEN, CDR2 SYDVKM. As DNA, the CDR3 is TGTGCAACCGGGACGGAGGCCTTCTACGAGCAGTACTTC. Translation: CATGTEAFYEQYF.

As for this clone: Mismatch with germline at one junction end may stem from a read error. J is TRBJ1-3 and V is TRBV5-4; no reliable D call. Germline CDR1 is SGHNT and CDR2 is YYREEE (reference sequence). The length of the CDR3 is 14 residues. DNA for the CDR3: TGTGCCAGCAGTTTGGAGTCATCTGGAAACACCATATATTTT. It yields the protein CASSLESSGNTIYF.

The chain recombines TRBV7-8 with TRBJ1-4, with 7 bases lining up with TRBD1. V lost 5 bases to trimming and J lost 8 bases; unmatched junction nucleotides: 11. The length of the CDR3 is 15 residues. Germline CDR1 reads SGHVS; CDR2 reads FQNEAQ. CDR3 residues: CASSGEQGRGEKLFF. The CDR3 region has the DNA TGTGCCAGCAGCGGCGAACAGGGGCGAGGGGAAAAACTGTTTTTT.

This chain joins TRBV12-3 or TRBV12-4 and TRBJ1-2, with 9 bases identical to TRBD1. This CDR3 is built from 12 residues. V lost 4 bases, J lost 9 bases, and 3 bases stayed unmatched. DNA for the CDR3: TGTGCCAGCAGTTGGACAGGGGCGAGCTACACCTTC. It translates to CASSWTGASYTF.

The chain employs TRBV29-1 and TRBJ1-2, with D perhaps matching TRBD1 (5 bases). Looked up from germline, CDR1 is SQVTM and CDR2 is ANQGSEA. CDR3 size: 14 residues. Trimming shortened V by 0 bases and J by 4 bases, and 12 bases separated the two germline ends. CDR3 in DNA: TGCAGCGTTGAAGAGACCAGGGCCGGCTATGGCTACACCTTC. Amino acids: CSVEETRAGYGYTF.

CDR3: CASSYFPGQGGELFF. The CDR3 DNA is TGTGCCAGCAGTTACTTTCCGGGACAGGGCGGGGAGCTGTTTTTT. The rearrangement uses TRBV6-5 and TRBJ2-2; 9 nucleotides line up with TRBD1. Looked up from germline, CDR1 is MNHEY and CDR2 is SVGAGI. The CDR3 has 15 residues. With 1 base clipped from V and 7 bases from J, the junction kept 4 bases outside the gene matches.

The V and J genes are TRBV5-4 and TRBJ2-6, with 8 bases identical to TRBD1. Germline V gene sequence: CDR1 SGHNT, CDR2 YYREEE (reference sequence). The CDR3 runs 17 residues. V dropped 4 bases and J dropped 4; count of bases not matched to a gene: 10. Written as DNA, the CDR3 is TGTGCCAGCAGCCAGGAGACAGGGGTGACAGGGGCCAACGTCCTGACTTTC. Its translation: CASSQETGVTGANVLTF.

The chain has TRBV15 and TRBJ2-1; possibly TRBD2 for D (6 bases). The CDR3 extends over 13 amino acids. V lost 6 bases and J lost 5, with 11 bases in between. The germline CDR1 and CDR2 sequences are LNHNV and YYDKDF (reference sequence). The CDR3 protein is CATSGDSDNEQFF. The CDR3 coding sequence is TGTGCCACCAGTGGGGACTCGGACAATGAGCAGTTCTTC.

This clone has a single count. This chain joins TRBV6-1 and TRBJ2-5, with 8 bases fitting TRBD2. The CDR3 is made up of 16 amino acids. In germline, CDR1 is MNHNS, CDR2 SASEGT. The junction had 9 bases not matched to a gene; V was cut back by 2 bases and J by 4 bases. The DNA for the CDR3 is TGTGCCAGCAGTGAACCTGGCGGGAGGTTTGGAGAGACCCAGTACTTC. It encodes CASSEPGGRFGETQYF.

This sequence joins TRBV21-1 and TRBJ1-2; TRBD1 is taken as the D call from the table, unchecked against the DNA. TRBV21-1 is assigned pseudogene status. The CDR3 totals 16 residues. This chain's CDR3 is CASSRPYRDNNYGYTF. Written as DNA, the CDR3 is TGTGCCAGCAGCAGACCTTATCGGGACAACAACTATGGCTACACCTTC.

The CDR3 DNA reads as TGTGCCAGCAGTTTCGGGACTCCAGGAGGGGCCAACGTCCTGACTTTC. This translates into CASSFGTPGGANVLTF. This sequence joins TRBV6-2 or TRBV6-3 and TRBJ2-6, with D perhaps matching TRBD2 (6 bases). The V end was cut by 4 bases, the J end by 4 bases, with 14 bases between. The germline V gene has CDR1 MNHEY and CDR2 SVGEGT. The CDR3 covers 16 residues.

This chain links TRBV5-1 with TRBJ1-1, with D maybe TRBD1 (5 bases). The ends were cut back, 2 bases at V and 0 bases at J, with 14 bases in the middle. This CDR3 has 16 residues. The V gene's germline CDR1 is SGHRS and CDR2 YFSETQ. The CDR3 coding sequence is TGCGCCAGCAGCTTAACCTGGGCGGACATGAACACTGAAGCTTTCTTT. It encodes CASSLTWADMNTEAFF.

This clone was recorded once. CDR3 protein: CASSPTPRVTYNEQFF. CDR3 DNA sequence: TGTGCCAGCTCACCAACCCCCAGGGTAACCTACAATGAGCAGTTCTTC. This rearrangement joins TRBV18 to TRBJ2-1; D may be TRBD1 (5 bases). CDR3 length equals 16 residues. V was pared by 2 bases and J by 2 bases, with 13 bases between. In germline, CDR1 is KGHSH, CDR2 LQKENI.